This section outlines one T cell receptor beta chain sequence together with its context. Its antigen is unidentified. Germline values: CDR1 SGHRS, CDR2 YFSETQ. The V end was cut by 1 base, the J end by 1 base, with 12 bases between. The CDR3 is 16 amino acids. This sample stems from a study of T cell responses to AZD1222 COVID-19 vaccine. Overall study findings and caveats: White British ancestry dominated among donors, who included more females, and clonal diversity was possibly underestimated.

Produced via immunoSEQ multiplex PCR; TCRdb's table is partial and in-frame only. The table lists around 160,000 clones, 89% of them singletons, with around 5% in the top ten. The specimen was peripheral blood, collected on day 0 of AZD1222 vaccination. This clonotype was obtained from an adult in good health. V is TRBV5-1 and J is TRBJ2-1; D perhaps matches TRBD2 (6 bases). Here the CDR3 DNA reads TGCGCCAGCAGCTTGATGGGGGGAGGATCCTACAATGAGCAGTTCTTC. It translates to CASSLMGGGSYNEQFF.